This TCR beta chain stems from a study of response to subunit inactivated influenza vaccine. CDR3 length equals 12 residues. The germline V and J ends were trimmed by 3 bases and 10 bases, with 12 bases remaining between them. This clonotype was observed a handful of times. From the RT-PCR reads, TCRdb called clonotypes with MiXCR, one entry per CDR3 protein. The sample has some 500,000 distinct CDR3 sequences, approximately 12% seen once. The TCR was taken from a man aged 50-59 years who received an inactivated influenza vaccine. The chain combines TRBV12-3 or TRBV12-4 with TRBJ1-2; weak D call: TRBD1 (5 bases). The specimen was PBMCs from blood, collected roughly 48 days after vaccination. The CDR3 coding sequence is TGTGCCAGCAGTTTCTCGGGGGGGGACTACACCTTC. Translation gives CASSFSGGDYTF.